Listed below are T cell receptor beta chains from one sample, sequenced in a study of T cells in Graves' hyperthyroidism and ophthalmopathy. TCRdb ran MiXCR on the multiplex PCR reads and lists one entry per CDR3 protein. Of about 420,000 distinct CDR3 sequences listed, 15% to 18% are singletons. The sequenced sample consisted of blood. Receptors originate from a woman aged 18 to 35 with Graves' hyperthyroidism. Both conserved end residues are part of each CDR3. Fields, in order: J gene, D gene, V gene, clone size, CDR3 protein, CDR3 DNA. D genes are given only for firm matches. Clone size is not always given. Where it is, it says once, few, many or a class for expanded clones.

>TRBJ2-5|-|TRBV9|many
CASSVGSGVPQETQYF
TGTGCCAGCAGCGTAGGTTCGGGTGTTCCCCAAGAGACCCAGTACTTC
>TRBJ2-1|TRBD2|TRBV12-3/TRBV12-4|many
CASSLAGGVSDEQFF
TGTGCCAGCAGTTTAGCGGGAGGGGTCTCGGATGAGCAGTTCTTC
>TRBJ2-5|-|TRBV28|many
CASSWGTQETQYF
TGTGCCAGCAGTTGGGGAACCCAAGAGACCCAGTACTTC
>TRBJ2-2|-|TRBV5-1|-
CASRGNFQNTGELFF
TGCGCCAGCAGGGGAAATTTTCAGAACACCGGGGAGCTGTTTTTT
>TRBJ1-2|-|TRBV2|many
CASIPRVEGDGYTF
TGTGCCAGCATTCCTCGGGTGGAGGGAGATGGCTACACCTTC
>TRBJ1-2|-|TRBV7-2|many
CASSLGGQHNYGYTF
TGTGCCAGCAGCTTAGGCGGACAGCACAACTATGGCTACACCTTC
>TRBJ1-5|-|TRBV4-1|many
CASSQVTGRGTNQPQHF
TGCGCCAGCAGCCAAGTAACAGGGAGAGGGACCAATCAGCCCCAGCATTTT
>TRBJ1-5|-|TRBV11-1|many
CASSVCYVDGSNQPQHF
TGTGCCAGCAGCGTCTGTTATGTAGATGGTAGCAATCAGCCCCAGCATTTT
>TRBJ1-2|TRBD1|TRBV11-2|many
CASSTGVGGYTF
TGTGCCAGCAGCACAGGGGTGGGAGGCTACACCTTC
>TRBJ1-5|TRBD1|TRBV19|-
CASTTRTGQGRLGNQPQHF
TGTGCCAGTACCACCCGGACGGGACAGGGTCGTTTAGGCAATCAGCCCCAGCATTTT
>TRBJ2-1|TRBD2|TRBV9|-
CASSGTWTSVMNEQFF
TGTGCCAGCAGCGGGACTTGGACTAGCGTGATGAATGAGCAGTTCTTC
>TRBJ2-2|-|TRBV14|many
CASSQEMWDSQRNTGELFF
TGTGCCAGCAGCCAAGAAATGTGGGACTCACAGAGGAACACCGGGGAGCTGTTTTTT
>TRBJ2-7|-|TRBV7-9|many
CASSPPLRLLHYEQYF
TGTGCCAGCAGCCCCCCTTTGCGACTTCTACACTACGAGCAGTACTTC
>TRBJ2-3|-|TRBV7-9|many
CASKVPPTDTQYF
TGTGCCAGCAAGGTGCCCCCCACAGATACGCAGTATTTT
>TRBJ1-3|TRBD1|TRBV4-1|few
CASSQEDRRFSGNTIYF
TGCGCCAGCAGCCAAGAGGACAGGCGGTTCTCCGGAAACACCATATATTTT
>TRBJ1-5|-|TRBV20-1|many
CSARVPQGAQPQHF
TGCAGTGCTAGAGTTCCACAGGGCGCTCAGCCCCAGCATTTT
>TRBJ2-7|TRBD1|TRBV18|few
CASSQGQGGEQYF
TGTGCCAGCTCACAGGGACAGGGAGGCGAGCAGTACTTC
>TRBJ2-1|TRBD2|TRBV19|-
CASSMGLAGAYNEQFF
TGTGCCAGTAGTATGGGACTAGCGGGGGCCTACAATGAGCAGTTCTTC
>TRBJ1-5|-|TRBV5-1|many
CASSPLPWGGQPQHF
TGCGCCAGCAGCCCCCTCCCATGGGGGGGGCAGCCCCAGCATTTT
>TRBJ2-1|-|TRBV27|few
CASSLDYLDEQFF
TGTGCCAGCAGTTTAGACTACCTGGATGAGCAGTTCTTC
>TRBJ1-4|TRBD1|TRBV30|many
CAWRRDSDEKLFF
TGTGCCTGGAGGAGGGACAGTGATGAAAAACTGTTTTTT
>TRBJ2-2|TRBD2|TRBV7-9|many
CASTKTSGSAPSTGELFF
TGTGCCAGCACCAAGACTAGCGGGAGCGCCCCTAGCACCGGGGAGCTGTTTTTT
>TRBJ1-1|-|TRBV12-3/TRBV12-4|-
CASRQFWGLGNTEAFF
TGTGCCAGCAGGCAGTTTTGGGGGCTGGGGAACACTGAAGCTTTCTTT
>TRBJ1-2|TRBD1|TRBV6-1|few
CASRGRGPEGYTF
TGTGCCAGCCGGGGCAGGGGGCCGGAAGGCTACACCTTC
>TRBJ2-4|TRBD2|TRBV3-1|many
CASSPQGGSKSRTKNIQYF
TGTGCCAGCAGCCCTCAAGGCGGGAGTAAAAGTAGGACCAAAAACATTCAGTACTTC
>TRBJ2-3|TRBD2|TRBV11-2|many
CASSFPEMTSGVTDTQYF
TGTGCCAGCAGCTTCCCTGAAATGACTAGCGGGGTCACAGATACGCAGTATTTT
>TRBJ2-1|TRBD2|TRBV3-1|few
CASSLQVSGIGNEQFF
TGTGCCAGCAGCCTACAAGTTAGCGGGATCGGGAATGAGCAGTTCTTC
>TRBJ2-7|TRBD1|TRBV20-1|-
CSAQPQGAYEQYF
TGCAGTGCGCAGCCACAGGGGGCCTACGAGCAGTACTTC
>TRBJ1-3|TRBD1|TRBV20-1|-
CSARAGTGNGNTIYF
TGCAGTGCTAGAGCCGGGACAGGGAACGGAAACACCATATATTTT
>TRBJ2-7|-|TRBV12-3/TRBV12-4|-
CASSITGGYEQYF
TGTGCCAGCAGTATCACTGGAGGCTACGAGCAGTACTTC
>TRBJ2-5|TRBD2|TRBV18|many
CASSLSGSFETQYF
TGTGCCAGCTCACTTAGCGGGAGTTTCGAGACCCAGTACTTC
>TRBJ2-3|-|TRBV20-1|many
CSPVGLTDTQYF
TGCAGCCCTGTGGGCCTCACAGATACGCAGTATTTT
>TRBJ2-7|TRBD1|TRBV19|-
CASSIGGTGTYEQYF
TGTGCCAGTAGTATAGGGGGGACAGGGACCTACGAGCAGTACTTC
>TRBJ1-6|-|TRBV9|many
CASSAGALDSYNSPLHF
TGTGCCAGCAGCGCGGGGGCCCTAGACTCCTATAATTCACCCCTCCACTTT
>TRBJ1-5|TRBD1|TRBV6-1|many
CASSGDSPFNQPQHF
TGTGCCAGCAGTGGGGACAGTCCCTTCAATCAGCCCCAGCATTTT
>TRBJ2-5|-|TRBV10-3|many
CAISESRLGETQYF
TGTGCCATCAGTGAGTCGAGGCTAGGGGAGACCCAGTACTTC
>TRBJ2-3|-|TRBV15|many
CATSRDPYSGVPDTQYF
TGTGCCACCAGCAGAGATCCCTATTCGGGAGTACCGGATACGCAGTATTTT
>TRBJ2-7|TRBD2|TRBV3-1|many
CASSQTTSGVEQYF
TGTGCCAGCAGCCAAACGACTAGCGGGGTCGAGCAGTACTTC
>TRBJ1-6|-|TRBV27|many
CASSINAAGSSSPLHF
TGTGCCAGCAGCATAAATGCGGCAGGTTCCAGTTCACCCCTCCACTTT
>TRBJ1-1|-|TRBV20-1|many
CSAPRGWNTEAFF
TGCAGTGCCCCGAGGGGTTGGAACACTGAAGCTTTCTTT